This T cell receptor beta chain was recorded in a study of T cells after yellow fever vaccination. Whole-study context: Low-cell-number fractions underwent preparation using SMART-Seq v4 Ultra Low Input. General study points: Only a small proportion of the clonotypes turned up in both the CD4 and the CD8 compartments, likely arising from convergent recombination.

Using its own MiXCR run on the 5' RACE reads, TCRdb lists one record per CDR3 protein. The repertoire holds hundreds of thousands of distinct CDR3 sequences, with 10% to 15% as singletons. With respect to this clonotype: Its antigen is still unknown.

The germline gives CDR1 SNHLY, CDR2 FYNNEI. The CDR3 runs 18 residues. The V segment lost 4 bases and the J segment 1 base; nucleotides outside the gene matches: 11. The sample in question was PBMCs, obtained on the day of the yellow fever booster vaccination. The rearrangement joins TRBV2 to TRBJ2-3; 10 bases align to TRBD2. This receptor was identified in a man aged 30 to 39 who received the YFV17D yellow fever vaccine. For the CDR3, the DNA is TGTGCCAGCAGTGGTAAGAGCGGGAGGGCCCTCGGCACAGATACGCAGTATTTT. Protein product: CASSGKSGRALGTDTQYF.